Following are 25 T cell receptor beta chains from one sample sequenced in a study of cytomegalovirus exposure and HLA in healthy donors. PCR involved 60 Vbeta and 13 Jbeta primers. TCRdb keeps only in-frame clones here, not all; method: immunoSEQ multiplex PCR. Here the sample spans 150,000 to 200,000 clones, 80% being singletons. The specimen sequenced was PBMCs. The receptors here all came from a man aged 35 to 55 in good health and CMV-seronegative.

The rearrangement links TRBV27 to TRBJ2-7, with D possibly being TRBD2 (6 bases). The ends were cut back, 4 bases at V and 2 bases at J, with 12 bases in the middle. There are 14 residues in the CDR3. Germline-derived CDR1 and CDR2 are MNHEY and SMNVEV (reference sequence). The CDR3 nucleotides read TGTGCCAGCAGTTACCGTGGGGGGACCTACGAGCAGTACTTC. Translated, it gives CASSYRGGTYEQYF.

About this clone: The junction differs from germline at one of its ends, possibly a read error. The chain is built from TRBV7-9 and TRBJ2-7; D gene unclear. CDR1 and CDR2 from the germline V gene are SEHNR and FQNEAQ (reference sequence). The CDR3 loop spans 12 amino acids. CDR3 amino acids: CSSSPFPNEQYF. CDR3 in DNA: TGTTCCAGCAGCCCATTTCCTAACGAGCAGTACTTC.

The chain has TRBV10-1 and TRBJ1-3; 9 bases fit TRBD1. The trim removed 4 bases at V and 1 base at J, leaving 5 bases unmatched. This CDR3 comprises 16 residues. Looked up from germline, CDR1 is WNHNN and CDR2 is SYGVQD (reference sequence). The CDR3 region is CASSGGTGISGNTIYF. The DNA for the CDR3 is TGCGCCAGCAGTGGTGGGACAGGGATATCTGGAAACACCATATATTTT.

The rearrangement links TRBV18 to TRBJ2-5, with a weak D call TRBD1 (6 bases). The V gene lost 3 bases and the J gene lost 4 bases, with 9 bases spanning the gap. Germline V CDR1 and CDR2: KGHSH, LQKENI. The CDR3 totals 13 residues. Here the CDR3 reads CASSPDRRETQYF. DNA for the CDR3: TGTGCCAGCTCACCCGACAGGCGAGAGACCCAGTACTTC.

The rearrangement joins TRBV7-2 to TRBJ2-1; 8 bases are a match to TRBD2. In germline, CDR1 is SGHTA, CDR2 FQGNSA. The ends lost 5 bases at V and 3 bases at J; junction bases unmatched: 9. The CDR3 totals 16 residues. The CDR3 DNA is TGTGCCAGCAGCCCTGGCGGGGCGGGGGGCTACAATGAGCAGTTCTTC. Amino acid sequence: CASSPGGAGGYNEQFF.

The genes are TRBV27 and TRBJ1-2, with D tentatively TRBD1 (6 bases). The germline V gene has CDR1 MNHEY and CDR2 SMNVEV (reference sequence). The CDR3 runs to 15 residues. The V end was cut by 2 bases, the J end by 6 bases, with 16 bases between. CDR3 amino acids: CASSLEMGGGHGYTF. The CDR3 bases are TGTGCCAGCAGTTTAGAGATGGGGGGGGGCCATGGCTACACCTTC.

The J gene is TRBJ1-1, the V gene TRBV25-1; D might be TRBD1 (6 bases). This CDR3 has 17 residues. In germline, CDR1 is MGHDK, CDR2 SYGVNS. The V end lost 1 base, the J end lost 1 base, and 16 bases lay between the germline ends. The CDR3 here is CASSESAGANGNTEAFF. CDR3 bases: TGTGCCAGCAGTGAATCGGCAGGGGCTAATGGGAACACTGAAGCTTTCTTT.

This sequence joins TRBV6-5 and TRBJ2-5; D call uncertain. CDR3 length equals 12 residues. V lost 6 bases, J lost 5 bases, and 10 bases lay in between. Germline V lookup: CDR1 MNHEY, CDR2 SVGAGI. This CDR3 reads CASRSRGETQYF. Written as DNA, the CDR3 is TGTGCCAGCAGATCTAGAGGCGAGACCCAGTACTTC.

V usage is TRBV5-1 and J usage is TRBJ2-7, with 11 bases matching TRBD1. Germline V gene sequence: CDR1 SGHRS, CDR2 YFSETQ. The V and J ends lost 4 bases and 5 bases, in that order; junction bases with no gene match: 8. The CDR3 is 15 residues long. The CDR3 DNA reads as TGCGCCAGCAGCCAGAAAGGACAGGGGGCAGACGAGCAGTACTTC. Translating it yields CASSQKGQGADEQYF.

The gene calls are TRBV12-5 and TRBJ2-7; unclear D gene. Germline V gene lookup returns CDR1 LGHNT and CDR2 FRNRAP. With 1 base removed from V and 7 bases from J, the gap between germline ends came to 17 bases. The CDR3 is 15 residues long. As DNA, the CDR3 is TGTGCTAGTGGTTTGGAGCCGGGTCCCATGTGGGAGCAGTACTTC. Encoded protein: CASGLEPGPMWEQYF.

This clone was picked up one time. J is TRBJ2-1 and V is TRBV7-2; 7 nucleotides line up with TRBD2. V lost 5 bases to trimming and J lost 3 bases; unmatched junction nucleotides: 10. Germline V lookup: CDR1 SGHTA, CDR2 FQGNSA. The CDR3 is made up of 16 amino acids. The CDR3 sequence: CASSRSTGGSYNEQFF. The CDR3 DNA is TGTGCCAGCAGCCGTAGTACCGGGGGGAGCTACAATGAGCAGTTCTTC.

This clone came up once. The rearrangement links TRBV19 to TRBJ2-7, with TRBD1 matching over 9 bases. V shed 6 bases, J shed 4 bases, and the junction held 10 bases outside the gene matches. This CDR3 comprises 15 residues. Germline CDR1 is LNHDA and CDR2 is SQIVND (reference sequence). CDR3 coding DNA: TGTGCCAGTAGCCCAAACTCCGGGACAGGGTACGAGCAGTACTTC. It is translated as CASSPNSGTGYEQYF.

This clone appeared a single time. The gene calls are TRBV4-2 and TRBJ2-6, with D tentatively TRBD2 (6 bases). CDR1 LGHNA and CDR2 YNFKEQ come from the germline V gene. Deletions cut 1 base from V and 4 bases from J, with 20 bases between. This CDR3 spans 19 amino acids. The DNA of the CDR3 is TGTGCCAGCAGCCAAGGTGGGCGGGGCCACCGCTCGGGGGCCAACGTCCTGACTTTC. Encoded protein: CASSQGGRGHRSGANVLTF.

J is TRBJ2-7 and V is TRBV27, with TRBD1 as a possible D gene (6 bases). Germline lookup yields CDR1 MNHEY and CDR2 SMNVEV (reference sequence). The CDR3 runs to 13 residues. Trimming shortened V by 1 base and J by 6 bases, and 10 bases separated the two germline ends. CDR3 in DNA: TGTGCCAGCAGTTTATTATCAGGGGCCGAGCAGTACTTC. Translating it yields CASSLLSGAEQYF.

V is TRBV6-1 and J is TRBJ1-3, with D possibly matching TRBD1 (5 bases). This CDR3 contains 17 residues. Germline CDR1 reads MNHNS; CDR2 reads SASEGT. V dropped 0 bases and J dropped 0 bases, with 12 bases sitting between them. The CDR3 sequence is CASSEAWQGSSGNTIYF. CDR3 DNA sequence: TGTGCCAGCAGTGAAGCTTGGCAGGGCAGCTCTGGAAACACCATATATTTT.

This clone was counted a single time. The chain carries TRBV30 and TRBJ2-5; 8 bases fit TRBD2. The trim removed 5 bases at V and 2 bases at J, leaving 7 bases unmatched. This CDR3 region has 14 residues. Germline assignment: CDR1 GTSNPN and CDR2 SVGIG (reference sequence). CDR3 sequence (DNA): TGTGCCTGGGCGAGACTAGCGCTTCAAGAGACCCAGTACTTC. Its protein is CAWARLALQETQYF.

This chain connects TRBV10-3 to TRBJ2-7; D might be TRBD1 (7 bases). Trimming pared 6 bases from V and 2 bases from J, leaving 11 bases between. The CDR3 spans 13 residues. Germline V gene sequence: CDR1 ENHRY, CDR2 SYGVKD. CDR3 DNA: TGTGCCATCAGGCGGGACAGTCCCTACGAGCAGTACTTC. Its protein product is CAIRRDSPYEQYF.

The chain recombines TRBV25-1 with TRBJ1-2, with D perhaps matching TRBD1 (6 bases). This CDR3 spans 12 amino acids. Germline assignment: CDR1 MGHDK and CDR2 SYGVNS. Trimming shortened V by 1 base and J by 10 bases, and 10 bases separated the two germline ends. The CDR3 DNA is TGTGCCAGCAGTGAATGGTCAGGGGACTACACCTTC. The encoded protein is CASSEWSGDYTF.

The chain combines TRBV10-3 with TRBJ2-3; possible D gene TRBD1, 5 bases. CDR1 and CDR2 from the germline V gene are ENHRY and SYGVKD. Trimming took off 0 bases at V and 0 bases at J, with 7 bases between the two ends. This CDR3 is built from 15 residues. CDR3 amino acids: CAISESTGSTDTQYF. As DNA, the CDR3 is TGTGCCATCAGTGAGTCCACAGGTAGCACAGATACGCAGTATTTT.

This sequence joins TRBV4-3 and TRBJ2-7, with TRBD1 matching 9 bases. Trimming cost V 3 bases and J 6 bases; bases outside gene matches: 6. This CDR3 is built from 14 residues. In germline, CDR1 is LGHNA, CDR2 YSLEER. CDR3 nucleotide sequence: TGCGCCAGCAGCCAGGATCGGACAGGGGCCGAGCAGTACTTC. Amino acids: CASSQDRTGAEQYF.

The chain has TRBV28 and TRBJ1-2; maybe TRBD1 (6 bases). Between the trimmed V and J ends, which lost 6 bases and 5 bases, there was a span of 16 bases. There are 14 residues in the CDR3. Germline V gene lookup returns CDR1 MDHEN and CDR2 SYDVKM. The CDR3, as DNA: TGTGCCAGCAGCCTCGGTTGGCAGGGGTATGGCTACACCTTC. Translation: CASSLGWQGYGYTF.

The V gene is TRBV2, the J gene TRBJ1-2; tentatively, D is TRBD1 (6 bases). CDR1 is SNHLY, CDR2 FYNNEI, per germline. This CDR3 comprises 14 residues. Deletions cut 2 bases from V and 4 bases from J, with 11 bases between. DNA for the CDR3: TGTGCCAGCAGTGAACAGGGGCTAAGCTATGGCTACACCTTC. Translation: CASSEQGLSYGYTF. The full variable domain, completed using reference TRBV2 and TRBJ1-2, is EPEVTQTPSHQVTQMGQEVILRCVPISNHLYFYWYRQILGQKVEFLVSFYNNEISEKSEIFDDQFSVERPDGSNFTLKIRSTKLEDSAMYFCASSEQGLSYGYTFGSGTRLTVV.

This clone was recorded only once. The chain recombines TRBV19 with TRBJ2-5; TRBD1 aligns across 9 bases. This CDR3 comprises 15 residues. The germline V gene encodes CDR1 LNHDA and CDR2 SQIVND (reference sequence). The J segment lost 5 bases and the V segment lost 3 bases, leaving 7 bases of the junction unmatched. CDR3 coding DNA: TGTGCCAGTAGTATTTTCGGGGACAGGGCGGAGACCCAGTACTTC. Its translation is CASSIFGDRAETQYF. The whole variable domain, remainder taken from reference TRBV19 and TRBJ2-5, is DGGITQSPKYLFRKEGQNVTLSCEQNLNHDAMYWYRQDPGQGLRLIYYSQIVNDFQKGDIAEGYSVSREKKESFPLTVTSAQKNPTAFYLCASSIFGDRAETQYFGPGTRLLVL.

This rearrangement joins TRBV5-4 to TRBJ1-6, with a weak D call TRBD1 (5 bases). V lost 3 bases and J lost 9, with 16 bases in between. Germline V lookup: CDR1 SGHNT, CDR2 YYREEE (reference sequence). This CDR3 has 15 residues. The CDR3 region has the DNA TGTGCCAGCAGCTCCTTGGGGCTAGGGGCTTCACCCCTCCACTTT. Amino acids: CASSSLGLGASPLHF.

J is TRBJ1-1 and V is TRBV29-1; unclear D gene. Trimming stripped 3 bases from V and 1 base from J, with 9 bases between. This CDR3 comprises 13 residues. Germline assignment: CDR1 SQVTM and CDR2 ANQGSEA. CDR3 residues: CSVDRSTNTEAFF. The CDR3 DNA reads TGCAGCGTTGATCGGAGCACGAACACTGAAGCTTTCTTT.